This T cell receptor beta chain was recovered during a study of shared clonotypes between healthy human individuals. Study findings and constraints: Collection of samples was limited to blood; tissue repertoires likely differ.

Germline CDR1 LGHNA, CDR2 YNFKEQ. V dropped 0 bases and J dropped 4 bases, with 14 bases sitting between them. CDR3 size: 16 residues. Turning to this clone: Its antigen is unknown.

At a deep level, the assay was run. Here immunoSEQ multiplex PCR was the method, and the copy in TCRdb shows in-frame clones only, minus some. Of 400,000 to 600,000 clones listed, approximately 79% were seen once; the top ten hold roughly an eighth. The V gene is TRBV4-2, the J gene TRBJ2-3; the D gene is possibly TRBD1 (5 bases). Material: PBMCs. This TCR was recovered from a woman aged 40 to 50 in good health. Some clones in this sample may be carry-over from other donors' samples. The CDR3 DNA reads TGTGCCAGCAGCCAAGATATTGCAGGGTCCGCAGATACGCAGTATTTT. Translating gives CASSQDIAGSADTQYF.